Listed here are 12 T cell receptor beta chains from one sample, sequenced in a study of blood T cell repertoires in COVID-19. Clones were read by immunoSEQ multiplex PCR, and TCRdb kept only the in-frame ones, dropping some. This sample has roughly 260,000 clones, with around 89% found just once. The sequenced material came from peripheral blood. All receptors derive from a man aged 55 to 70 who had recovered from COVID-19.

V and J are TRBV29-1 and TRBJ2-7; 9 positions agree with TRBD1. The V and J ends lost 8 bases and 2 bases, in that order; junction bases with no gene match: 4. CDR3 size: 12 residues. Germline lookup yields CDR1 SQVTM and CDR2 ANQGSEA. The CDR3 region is CSYRGRAYEQYF. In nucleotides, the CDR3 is TGCAGCTACAGGGGGCGCGCCTACGAGCAGTACTTC.

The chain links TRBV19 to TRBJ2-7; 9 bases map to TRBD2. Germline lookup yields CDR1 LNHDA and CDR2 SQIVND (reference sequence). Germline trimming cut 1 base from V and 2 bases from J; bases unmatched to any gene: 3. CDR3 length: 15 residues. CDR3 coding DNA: TGTGCCAGTAGTATAGCTAGCGGGGCTACCTACGAGCAGTACTTC. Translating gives CASSIASGATYEQYF.

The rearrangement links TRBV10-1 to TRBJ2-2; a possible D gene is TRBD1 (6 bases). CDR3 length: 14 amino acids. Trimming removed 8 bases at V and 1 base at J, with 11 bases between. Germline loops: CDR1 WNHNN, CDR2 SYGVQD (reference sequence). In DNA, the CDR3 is TGCGCCAGCCGGACAGAGAGGAACACCGGGGAGCTGTTTTTT. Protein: CASRTERNTGELFF.

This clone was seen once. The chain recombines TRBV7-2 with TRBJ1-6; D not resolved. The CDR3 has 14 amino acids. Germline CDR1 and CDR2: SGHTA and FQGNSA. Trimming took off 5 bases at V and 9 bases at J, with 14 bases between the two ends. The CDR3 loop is CASSPPTSASPLHF. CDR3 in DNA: TGTGCCAGCAGCCCACCGACATCCGCTTCACCCCTCCACTTT.

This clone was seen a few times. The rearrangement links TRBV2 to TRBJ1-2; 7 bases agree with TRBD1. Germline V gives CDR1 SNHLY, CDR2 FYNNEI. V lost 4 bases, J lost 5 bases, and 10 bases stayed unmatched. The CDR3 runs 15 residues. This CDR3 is CASSVFSTGDYGYTF. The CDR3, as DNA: TGTGCCAGCAGTGTGTTCAGTACAGGGGATTATGGCTACACCTTC.

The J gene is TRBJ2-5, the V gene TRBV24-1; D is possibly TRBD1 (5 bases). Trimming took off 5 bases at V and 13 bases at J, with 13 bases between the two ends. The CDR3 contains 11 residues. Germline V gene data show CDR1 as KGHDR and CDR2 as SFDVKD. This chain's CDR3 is CATSVGRHRYF. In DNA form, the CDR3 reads TGTGCCACCAGTGTGGGGCGTCACAGGTACTTC.

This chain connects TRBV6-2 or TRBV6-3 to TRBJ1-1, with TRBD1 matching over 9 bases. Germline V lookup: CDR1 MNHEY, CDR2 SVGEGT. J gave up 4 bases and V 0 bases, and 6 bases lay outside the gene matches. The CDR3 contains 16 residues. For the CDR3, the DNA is TGTGCCAGCAGTTACTCCGGACAGGGGCCGGCCACTGAAGCTTTCTTT. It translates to CASSYSGQGPATEAFF.

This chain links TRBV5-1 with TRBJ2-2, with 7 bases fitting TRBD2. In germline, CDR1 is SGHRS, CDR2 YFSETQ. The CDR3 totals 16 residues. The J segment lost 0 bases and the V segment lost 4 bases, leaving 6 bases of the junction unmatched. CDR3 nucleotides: TGCGCCAGCAGCGGAGGACTAGTCACGAACACCGGGGAGCTGTTTTTT. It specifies CASSGGLVTNTGELFF.

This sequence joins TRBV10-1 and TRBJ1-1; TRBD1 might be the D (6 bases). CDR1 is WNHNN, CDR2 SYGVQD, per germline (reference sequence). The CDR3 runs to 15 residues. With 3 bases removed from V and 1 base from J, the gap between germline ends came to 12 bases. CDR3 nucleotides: TGCGCCAGCAGTGACCCATCGACAGGGAACACTGAAGCTTTCTTT. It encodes CASSDPSTGNTEAFF.

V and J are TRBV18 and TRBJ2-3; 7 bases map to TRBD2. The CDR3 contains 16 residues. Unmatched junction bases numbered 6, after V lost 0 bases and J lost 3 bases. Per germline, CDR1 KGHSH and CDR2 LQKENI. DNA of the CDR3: TGTGCCAGCTCACCACCGTTGAGACTAGCAACAGATACGCAGTATTTT. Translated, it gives CASSPPLRLATDTQYF. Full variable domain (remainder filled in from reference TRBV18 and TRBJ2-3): NAGVMQNPRHLVRRRGQEARLRCSPMKGHSHVYWYRQLPEEGLKFMVYLQKENIIDESGMPKERFSAEFPKEGPSILRIQQVVRGDSAAYFCASSPPLRLATDTQYFGPGTRLTVL.

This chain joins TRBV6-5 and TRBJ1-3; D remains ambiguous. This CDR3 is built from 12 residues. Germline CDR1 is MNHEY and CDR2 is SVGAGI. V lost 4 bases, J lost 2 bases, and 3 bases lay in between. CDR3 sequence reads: CASSSTGNTIYF. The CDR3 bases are TGTGCCAGCAGTTCAACTGGAAACACCATATATTTT.

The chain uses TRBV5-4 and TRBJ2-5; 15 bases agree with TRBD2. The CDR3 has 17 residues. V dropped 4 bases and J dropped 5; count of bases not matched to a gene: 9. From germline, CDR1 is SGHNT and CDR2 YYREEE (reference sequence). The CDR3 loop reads CASSPGTSGGMVETQYF. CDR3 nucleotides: TGTGCCAGCAGCCCCGGGACTAGCGGGGGGATGGTGGAGACCCAGTACTTC.